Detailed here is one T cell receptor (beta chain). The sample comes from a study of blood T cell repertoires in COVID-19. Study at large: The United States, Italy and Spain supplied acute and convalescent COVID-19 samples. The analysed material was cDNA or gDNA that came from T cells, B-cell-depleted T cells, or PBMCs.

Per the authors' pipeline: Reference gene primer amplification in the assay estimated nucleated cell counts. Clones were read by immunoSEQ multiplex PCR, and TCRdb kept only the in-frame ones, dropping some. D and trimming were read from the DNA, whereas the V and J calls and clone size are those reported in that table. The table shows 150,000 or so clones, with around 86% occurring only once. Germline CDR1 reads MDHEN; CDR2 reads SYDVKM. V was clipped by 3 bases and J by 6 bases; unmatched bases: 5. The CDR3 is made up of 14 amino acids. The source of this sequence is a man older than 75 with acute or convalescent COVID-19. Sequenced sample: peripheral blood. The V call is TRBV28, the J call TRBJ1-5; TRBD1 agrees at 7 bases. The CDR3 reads CASSLSHRGQPQHF. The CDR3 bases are TGTGCCAGCAGTTTGTCCCACAGGGGTCAGCCCCAGCATTTT.